What follows is one TCR beta chain and its context. No antigen is known for it. The entry originates in a study of a mutant IDH1 vaccine in newly diagnosed glioma. Across the whole study: Treated patients, about 62% male and roughly 40% female, averaged 40.4 years of age. Prior therapy was radiotherapy, temozolomide, or both; most received both.

J was trimmed by 4 bases and V by 2 bases; bases with no gene match: 3. Germline loops: CDR1 MRHNA, CDR2 SNTAGT. The CDR3 is made up of 15 amino acids. Assay used: immunoSEQ multiplex PCR; TCRdb lists only in-frame clones, some missing. The data contain roughly 110,000 clones, about 90% of them singletons. Whole-study findings and limits: Shifts in the top peripheral T cell clonotypes seemed unrelated to pseudoprogression.

Time point of the sample: week 11, during vaccination. Topical imiquimod was applied with each vaccine dose, which held 300 ug of mutant IDH1 20-mer peptide. Donor diagnoses consisted of new WHO grade 3 or 4 IDH1-mutant, ATRX-lost astrocytomas. The TCR comes from a woman aged 50 to 60 with glioma. Sequenced here: PBMCs, sampled from a glioma patient whose treatment included an IDH1 peptide vaccine. This chain uses TRBV6-4 with TRBJ2-3; 10 bases map to TRBD2. Here the CDR3 reads CASSDSLAGADTQYF. The CDR3 region has the DNA TGTGCCAGCAGTGACAGTCTAGCGGGAGCAGATACGCAGTATTTT.